This TCR beta chain was found in a study of T cell responses to AZD1222 COVID-19 vaccine (dated by TCRdb to the early 2020s). In the study overall: Because spike-specific TCR depth and breadth did not differ between the two schedules, AZD1222 recipients who got a second dose at roughly 4 weeks were pooled with those who got a second dose at roughly 12 weeks. TCR sequencing covered fewer than 250 trial participants: roughly 200 given two doses of AZD1222 and some 25 given two doses of MenACWY control vaccine. Trial participants were enrolled by age into subgroups of 18-55, 56-69 and 70-plus years, and 148, 28 and 57 TCR-sequenced participants, respectively, were included in these subgroups.

On the study overall, not on this receptor specifically: Because no day 14 peak-response samples were available, repertoires were characterized only after the peak T cell response. Conclusions about previously exposed vaccinees are limited because only a handful of AZD1222 recipients were SARS-CoV-2 seropositive at baseline. The vaccine-associated CD4 TCRs covered the entire spike protein, and the dominant responses fell in regions 160-218 and 743-854. In the small 56-69-year group, the increase in depth fell short of significance, most likely because of low power. Participants were mostly white British and included more females than males, and it was suggested by the authors that clonal diversity may have been underestimated. After two AZD1222 doses, spike-specific TCR breadth and depth were significantly higher than at day 0 and than in MenACWY recipients. Reportedly, almost half of the unique spike-specific TCRs recognized epitopes lying outside the regions that are mutated in the B.1.351 and B.1.1.7 variants.

The time point label here, explained by the study, means: baseline before first vaccination. Vaccinee samples were obtained from the UK trials COV001 and COV002, which included a single-blind randomized controlled phase 2/3 trial of AZD1222 (ChAdOx1 nCoV-19) in healthy adults. For TCRbeta chain sequencing, PBMC samples from trial participants were taken at day 0 and at day 28 after the second dose. The CDR3 regions of human TCRbeta chains were subjected to immunosequencing. On the authors' methods: Repertoire TCRs were checked for matches against a reference library of SARS-CoV-2-specific TCRs that had been generated using the MIRA antigen-specificity platform. Breadth was defined as the fraction of unique TCRs that were SARS-CoV-2-associated, and depth was defined as the fraction of total T cells that were SARS-CoV-2-associated. Using the MIRA data, every spike-specific TCR was mapped to the spike region that the TCR reacted to and assigned to either a CD4 or a CD8 class. Log10-transformed breadth and depth values were compared by one-way ANOVA with Sidak's multiple comparisons tests. Sourced from immuneACCESS, this table was stored by TCRdb with only in-frame sequences that have V and J called. A share of the clones is absent; for the studies checked, an unresolved V gene accounts for under half, and the remainder has no known explanation. V, J and clone size were drawn from that table, and D and trimming were deduced from the DNA. The sample records more than 150,000 clones, just over 85% of which are singletons. The ten most abundant clones make up 0.49% of the sample.

According to the germline V gene (reference sequence), CDR1 reads MNHEY and CDR2 reads SMNVEV. The cysteine opens and the phenylalanine closes a CDR3 of 17 amino acids. Here the CDR3 DNA is all that survives: 51 bases in frame from base 1. Cut back by 2 bases and 5 bases, the V and J ends lie 16 bases apart. A note on this clone: The antigen it recognizes is unknown. Base qualities were left out, and no much larger clone turns up one base away.

The rearranged chain carries TRBV27 and TRBJ1-6; no D gene call is confident. The sequence came from an adult in good health. The specimen was peripheral blood, collected on day 0 of AZD1222 vaccination. The CDR3 in this case is CASSLDVAGVNNSPLHF. In nucleotide form, the sequence is TGTGCCAGCAGTTTAGATGTGGCAGGCGTTAATAATTCACCCCTCCACTTT.